What follows are 23 T cell receptor beta chains derived from one specimen sequenced in a study of long-term antiretroviral therapy in people with HIV. Survey-level resolution applied to immunoSEQ assay v3.0. Using immunoSEQ multiplex PCR, the repertoire was profiled, and TCRdb retains in-frame clones only, with some absent. Seen here are more than 20,000 clones, roughly 80% observed once, and the top ten hold roughly a quarter. The sample was unsorted PBMCs, taken 0.4 years after starting antiretroviral therapy. The source is a man aged 50 to 60 with HIV.

The chain recombines TRBV7-9 with TRBJ2-3; D not resolved. CDR1 is SEHNR and CDR2 is FQNEAQ in the germline V gene (reference sequence). V was pared by 3 bases and J by 2 bases, with 12 bases between. The CDR3 covers 15 residues. CDR3 sequence: CASSLMGVNTDTQYF. CDR3 DNA sequence: TGTGCCAGCAGCTTGATGGGCGTCAACACAGATACGCAGTATTTT.

This chain uses TRBV19 with TRBJ1-1, with D hard to call. CDR1 is LNHDA, CDR2 SQIVND, per germline (reference sequence). The CDR3 sequence is 13 residues long. Trimming left V 3 bases short and J 3 bases short, with 8 bases between. The CDR3 spells CASSIRGHTEAFF. In DNA, the CDR3 is TGTGCCAGTAGTATCCGGGGTCACACTGAAGCTTTCTTT.

The sample holds one count of this clone. The chain links TRBV27 to TRBJ2-7, with D unclear. The CDR3 is made up of 13 amino acids. CDR1 and CDR2 (germline): MNHEY, SMNVEV (reference sequence). V lost 0 bases, J lost 5 bases, and 8 bases lay in between. The chain's CDR3 is CASSLSGFNEQYF. CDR3 sequence (DNA): TGTGCCAGCAGTTTATCAGGTTTCAACGAGCAGTACTTC.

This clone was counted between two and nine times. The rearrangement joins TRBV4-3 to TRBJ2-7; TRBD2 aligns across 15 bases. The CDR3 sequence is 17 residues long. CDR1 is LGHNA and CDR2 is YSLEER in the germline V gene. V trimming: 2 bases; J trimming: 6 bases; junction bases outside the gene matches: 8. CDR3 DNA sequence: TGCGCCAGCAGCCAAACTGGGACTAGCGGGGGGCGGGGCGAGCAGTACTTC. Translation: CASSQTGTSGGRGEQYF.

In DNA, the CDR3 is TGTGCCAGCAACCCGCCCCGGAGCTGGATTTACAATGAGCAGTTCTTC. Translated: CASNPPRSWIYNEQFF. The rearrangement links TRBV5-6 to TRBJ2-1; D is unresolved. This CDR3 region has 16 residues. Trimming removed 6 bases from V and 4 bases from J, with 20 bases in between. CDR1 and CDR2 from the germline V gene are SGHDT and YYEEEE.

The V and J genes are TRBV6-6 and TRBJ2-7; 10 nucleotides match TRBD1. Germline-derived CDR1 and CDR2 are MNHNY and SVGAGI (reference sequence). CDR3 length: 15 residues. The ends lost 7 bases at V and 12 bases at J; junction bases unmatched: 18. CDR3 bases: TGTGCCAGCACCTTCGGAGGGACAGGGGACAGCTCGGGGTACTTC. It specifies CASTFGGTGDSSGYF.

The chain employs TRBV27 and TRBJ1-2; TRBD1 is a possible D gene (5 bases). The CDR3 spans 14 residues. Germline-derived CDR1 and CDR2 are MNHEY and SMNVEV (reference sequence). The V and J ends lost 0 bases and 5 bases respectively, with 10 bases between them. The CDR3 loop reads CASSLSLRGYGYTF. CDR3 nucleotide sequence: TGTGCCAGCAGTTTATCCTTAAGGGGTTATGGCTACACCTTC.

The rearrangement links TRBV9 to TRBJ2-2, with 7 nucleotides matching TRBD1. This CDR3 comprises 13 residues. Germline V gives CDR1 SGDLS, CDR2 YYNGEE. The ends lost 4 bases at V and 7 bases at J; junction bases unmatched: 4. CDR3 in DNA: TGTGCCAGCAGCCGACAGGGAAGCGGGGAGCTGTTTTTT. Its protein is CASSRQGSGELFF.

The V call is TRBV30, the J call TRBJ2-1, with TRBD2 identical over 11 bases. The CDR3 is 14 amino acids. The trim removed 3 bases at V and 6 bases at J, leaving 4 bases unmatched. Germline V gene lookup returns CDR1 GTSNPN and CDR2 SVGIG (reference sequence). The DNA for the CDR3 is TGTGCCTGGAGGTCTGGGACTAGCGGCAATGAGCAGTTCTTC. It specifies CAWRSGTSGNEQFF.

The gene calls are TRBV30 and TRBJ2-5; D is unresolved. Trimming pared 0 bases from V and 3 bases from J, leaving 8 bases between. Germline loops: CDR1 GTSNPN, CDR2 SVGIG (reference sequence). This CDR3 comprises 13 residues. The CDR3, as DNA: TGTGCCTGGAGTGTACTCCCCAAAGAGACCCAGTACTTC. It specifies CAWSVLPKETQYF.

The chain carries TRBV7-2 and TRBJ2-5; possibly TRBD1 or TRBD2 for D (5 bases each). CDR1 and CDR2 from the germline V gene are SGHTA and FQGNSA. The CDR3 spans 16 residues. The V end was cut by 0 bases, the J end by 1 base, with 12 bases between. The CDR3 sequence is CASSLARGASQETQYF. CDR3 DNA sequence: TGTGCCAGCAGCTTAGCGAGAGGGGCGAGCCAAGAGACCCAGTACTTC.

The genes are TRBV19 and TRBJ2-3, with D tentatively TRBD2 (7 bases). Trimming removed 5 bases at V and 5 bases at J, with 14 bases between. The germline gives CDR1 LNHDA, CDR2 SQIVND (reference sequence). CDR3 length: 14 residues. This chain's CDR3 is CASSSRGLGDTQYF. The DNA for the CDR3 is TGTGCCAGTAGTTCGCGGGGGCTGGGAGATACGCAGTATTTT.

This chain joins TRBV9 and TRBJ2-3; tentatively, D is TRBD2 (7 bases). This CDR3 contains 15 residues. Germline-derived CDR1 and CDR2 are SGDLS and YYNGEE. The V gene lost 0 bases and the J gene lost 5 bases, with 13 bases spanning the gap. DNA for the CDR3: TGTGCCAGCAGCGTAGAAGGGGGGGATTTAGATACGCAGTATTTT. Translated, it gives CASSVEGGDLDTQYF.

This chain joins TRBV27 and TRBJ2-7, with a possible D match to TRBD2 (7 bases). In germline, CDR1 is MNHEY, CDR2 SMNVEV (reference sequence). The CDR3 runs 16 residues. V dropped 1 base and J dropped 0 bases, with 13 bases sitting between them. The CDR3 region has the DNA TGTGCCAGCAGTTTATTGGGGGGCGGGAGCTCCTACGAGCAGTACTTC. Residues: CASSLLGGGSSYEQYF.

The CDR3 DNA reads TGTGCCAGCAGCTTAGATGGTTGGAGTAGCTACAATGAGCAGTTCTTC. It is translated as CASSLDGWSSYNEQFF. The chain links TRBV7-8 to TRBJ2-1, with D unresolved. Trimming shortened V by 1 base and J by 3 bases, and 13 bases separated the two germline ends. The CDR3 has 16 residues. CDR1 is SGHVS and CDR2 is FQNEAQ in the germline V gene.

The chain combines TRBV10-3 with TRBJ2-7; 10 nucleotides match TRBD2. With 8 bases clipped from V and 6 bases from J, the junction kept 7 bases outside the gene matches. Germline values: CDR1 ENHRY, CDR2 SYGVKD. The CDR3 consists of 13 residues. CDR3: CAIGGLAGAEQYF. The CDR3, as DNA: TGTGCCATCGGGGGGCTAGCGGGGGCCGAGCAGTACTTC.

The chain couples TRBV5-1 to TRBJ2-2; D uncertain. Germline V gene data show CDR1 as SGHRS and CDR2 as YFSETQ. Trimming cost V 3 bases and J 6 bases, with 6 bases left between them. The CDR3 is 12 amino acids. DNA for the CDR3: TGCGCCAGCAGCTCACCCCCCGGGGAGCTGTTTTTT. It is translated as CASSSPPGELFF.

This clone has only one observation. The chain is built from TRBV28 and TRBJ1-1; 10 bases line up with TRBD1. CDR1 and CDR2 from the germline V gene are MDHEN and SYDVKM. CDR3 size: 16 residues. V was clipped by 3 bases and J by 4 bases; unmatched bases: 8. CDR3 in amino acids: CASSFSDRGRGTEAFF. The CDR3 coding sequence is TGTGCCAGCAGTTTCTCTGACAGGGGGCGCGGCACTGAAGCTTTCTTT.

This clone was recorded once. The chain links TRBV9 to TRBJ2-3; 11 bases are a match to TRBD2. Per the germline V gene, CDR1 is SGDLS and CDR2 is YYNGEE. There are 15 residues in the CDR3. V lost 4 bases, J lost 1 base, and 2 bases stayed unmatched. The CDR3 is CASSISGGGTDTQYF. Here the CDR3 DNA reads TGTGCCAGCAGCATTAGCGGGGGGGGCACAGATACGCAGTATTTT.

This sequence joins TRBV5-1 and TRBJ1-1; no reliable D call. The CDR3 is made up of 14 amino acids. V was cut by 0 bases and J by 8 bases, with 14 bases left in between. Germline V gives CDR1 SGHRS, CDR2 YFSETQ. The CDR3 DNA sequence: TGCGCCAGCAGCTTGGGGCAGGAGGTAGGAGAAGCTTTCTTT. Translation: CASSLGQEVGEAFF.

The rearrangement links TRBV5-6 to TRBJ2-2, with D perhaps TRBD1 (5 bases). The ends were cut back, 0 bases at V and 4 bases at J, with 10 bases in the middle. The CDR3 runs 15 residues. CDR1 SGHDT and CDR2 YYEEEE come from the germline V gene. In DNA, the CDR3 is TGTGCCAGCAGCTTGGATACAGGTATCACCGGGGAGCTGTTTTTT. It codes for CASSLDTGITGELFF.

The chain recombines TRBV6-4 with TRBJ2-3; 7 positions match TRBD2. Trimming took 3 bases from V and 2 from J; bases not matched to a gene: 11. The CDR3 consists of 17 residues. Germline CDR1 MRHNA, CDR2 SNTAGT. The CDR3 sequence is CASSEGAGTVYTDTQYF. CDR3 bases: TGTGCCAGCAGTGAGGGAGCGGGGACCGTCTACACAGATACGCAGTATTTT.

The chain joins TRBV5-4 to TRBJ2-7, with TRBD2 matching over 8 bases. The CDR3 is 15 amino acids. Trimming took 4 bases from V and 5 from J; bases not matched to a gene: 11. Germline CDR1 reads SGHNT; CDR2 reads YYREEE (reference sequence). In nucleotides, the CDR3 is TGTGCCAGCAGCCCCTTAAGCGGGGGAAGACACGAGCAGTACTTC. This translates into CASSPLSGGRHEQYF.